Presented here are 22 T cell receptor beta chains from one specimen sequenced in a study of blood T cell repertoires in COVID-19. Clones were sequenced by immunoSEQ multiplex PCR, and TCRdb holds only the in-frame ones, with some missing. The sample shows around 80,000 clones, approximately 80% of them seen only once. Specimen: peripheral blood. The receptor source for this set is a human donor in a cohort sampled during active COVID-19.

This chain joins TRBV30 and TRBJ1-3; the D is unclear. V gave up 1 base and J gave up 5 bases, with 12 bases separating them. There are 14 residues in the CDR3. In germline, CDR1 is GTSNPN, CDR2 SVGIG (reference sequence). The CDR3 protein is CAWSEGLMRNTIYF. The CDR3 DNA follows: TGTGCCTGGAGTGAAGGACTGATGAGAAACACCATATATTTT.

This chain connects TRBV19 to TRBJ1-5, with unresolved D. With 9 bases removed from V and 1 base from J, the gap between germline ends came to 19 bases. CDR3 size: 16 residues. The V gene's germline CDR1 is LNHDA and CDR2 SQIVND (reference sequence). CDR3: CASRPQVVRSNQPQHF. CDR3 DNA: TGTGCCAGCCGTCCCCAGGTCGTACGGAGCAATCAGCCCCAGCATTTT.

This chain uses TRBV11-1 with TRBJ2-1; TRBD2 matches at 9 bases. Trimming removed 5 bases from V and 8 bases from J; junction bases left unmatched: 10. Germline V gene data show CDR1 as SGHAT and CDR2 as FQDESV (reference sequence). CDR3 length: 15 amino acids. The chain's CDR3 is CASSVNQRGVHEQFF. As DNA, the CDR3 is TGTGCCAGCAGCGTTAACCAGCGGGGGGTTCATGAGCAGTTCTTC.

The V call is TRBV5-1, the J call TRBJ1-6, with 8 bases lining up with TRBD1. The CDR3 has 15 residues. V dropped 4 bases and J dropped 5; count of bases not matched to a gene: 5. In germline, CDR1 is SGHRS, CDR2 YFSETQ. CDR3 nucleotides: TGCGCCAGCAGCGTCGGACAGGGAAATAATTCACCCCTCCACTTT. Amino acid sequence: CASSVGQGNNSPLHF.

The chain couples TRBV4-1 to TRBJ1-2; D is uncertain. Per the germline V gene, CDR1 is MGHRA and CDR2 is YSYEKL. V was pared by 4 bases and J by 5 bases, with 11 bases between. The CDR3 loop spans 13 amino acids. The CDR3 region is CASSPPGAYGYTF. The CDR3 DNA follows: TGCGCCAGCAGCCCTCCGGGAGCTTATGGCTACACCTTC.

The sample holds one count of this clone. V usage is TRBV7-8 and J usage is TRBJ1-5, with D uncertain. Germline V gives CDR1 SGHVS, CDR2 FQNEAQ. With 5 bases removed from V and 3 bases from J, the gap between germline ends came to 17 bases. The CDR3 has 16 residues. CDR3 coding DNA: TGTGCCAGCAGCCCCGGAGGCGCAGCGATCAATCAGCCCCAGCATTTT. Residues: CASSPGGAAINQPQHF.

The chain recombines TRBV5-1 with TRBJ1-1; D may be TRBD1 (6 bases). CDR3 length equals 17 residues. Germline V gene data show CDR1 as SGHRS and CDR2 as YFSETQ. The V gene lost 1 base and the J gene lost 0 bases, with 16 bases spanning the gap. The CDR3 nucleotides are TGCGCCAGCAGCTTGAATGCAGGGGCACCCATGAACACTGAAGCTTTCTTT. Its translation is CASSLNAGAPMNTEAFF.

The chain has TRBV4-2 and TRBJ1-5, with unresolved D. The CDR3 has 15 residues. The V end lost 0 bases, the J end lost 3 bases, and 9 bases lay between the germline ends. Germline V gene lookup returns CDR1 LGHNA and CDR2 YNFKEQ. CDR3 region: CASSQDLQTNQPQHF. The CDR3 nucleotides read TGTGCCAGCAGCCAAGATTTACAGACCAATCAGCCCCAGCATTTT.

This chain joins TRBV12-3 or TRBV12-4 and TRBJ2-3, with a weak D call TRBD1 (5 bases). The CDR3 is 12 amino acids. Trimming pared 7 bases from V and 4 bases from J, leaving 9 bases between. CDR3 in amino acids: CASTRVSDTQYF. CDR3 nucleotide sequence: TGTGCCAGCACCAGGGTTTCAGATACGCAGTATTTT.

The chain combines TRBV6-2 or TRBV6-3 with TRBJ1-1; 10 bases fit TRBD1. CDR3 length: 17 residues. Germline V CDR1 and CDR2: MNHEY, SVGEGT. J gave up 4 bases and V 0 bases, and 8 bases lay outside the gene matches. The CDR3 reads CASSYSGTGEASTEAFF. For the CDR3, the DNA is TGTGCCAGCAGTTACTCCGGGACAGGGGAAGCGAGCACTGAAGCTTTCTTT.

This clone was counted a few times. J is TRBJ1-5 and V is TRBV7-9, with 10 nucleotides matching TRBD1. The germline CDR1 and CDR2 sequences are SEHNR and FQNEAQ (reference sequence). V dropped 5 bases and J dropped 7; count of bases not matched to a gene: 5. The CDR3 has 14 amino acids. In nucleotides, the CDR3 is TGTGCCAGCAGCGAAGACAGGGGGCGACAGCCCCAGCATTTT. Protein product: CASSEDRGRQPQHF.

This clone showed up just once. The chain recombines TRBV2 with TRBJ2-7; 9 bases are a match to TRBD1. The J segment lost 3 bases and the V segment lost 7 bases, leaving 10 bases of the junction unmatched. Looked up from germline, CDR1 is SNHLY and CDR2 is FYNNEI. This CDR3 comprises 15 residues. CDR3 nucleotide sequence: TGTGCCAGCAAAGCGGGACAGGGAGAATTCTACGAGCAGTACTTC. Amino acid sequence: CASKAGQGEFYEQYF.

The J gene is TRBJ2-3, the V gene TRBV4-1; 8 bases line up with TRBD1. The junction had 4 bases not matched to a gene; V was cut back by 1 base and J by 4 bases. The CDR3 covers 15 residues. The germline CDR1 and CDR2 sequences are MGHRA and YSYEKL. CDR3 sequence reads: CASSQANRGSDTQYF. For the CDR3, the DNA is TGCGCCAGCAGCCAAGCAAACAGGGGGTCAGATACGCAGTATTTT.

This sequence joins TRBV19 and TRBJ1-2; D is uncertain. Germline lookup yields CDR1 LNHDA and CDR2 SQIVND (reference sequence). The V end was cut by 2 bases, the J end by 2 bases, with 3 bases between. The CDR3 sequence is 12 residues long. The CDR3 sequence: CASSIQNYGYTF. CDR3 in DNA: TGTGCCAGTAGTATACAGAACTATGGCTACACCTTC.

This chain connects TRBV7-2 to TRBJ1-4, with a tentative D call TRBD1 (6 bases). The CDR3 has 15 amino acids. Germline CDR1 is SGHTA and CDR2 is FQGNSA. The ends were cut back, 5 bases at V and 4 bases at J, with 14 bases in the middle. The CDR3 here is CASSRGQTINEKLFF. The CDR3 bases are TGTGCCAGCAGCCGCGGACAGACAATTAATGAAAAACTGTTTTTT.

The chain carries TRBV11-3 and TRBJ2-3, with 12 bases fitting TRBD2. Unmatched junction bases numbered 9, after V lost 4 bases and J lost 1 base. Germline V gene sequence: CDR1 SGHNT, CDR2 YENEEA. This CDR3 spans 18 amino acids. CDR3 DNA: TGTGCCAGCAGCTATGGAACTAGCGGGGGGCACGGCACAGATACGCAGTATTTT. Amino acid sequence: CASSYGTSGGHGTDTQYF.

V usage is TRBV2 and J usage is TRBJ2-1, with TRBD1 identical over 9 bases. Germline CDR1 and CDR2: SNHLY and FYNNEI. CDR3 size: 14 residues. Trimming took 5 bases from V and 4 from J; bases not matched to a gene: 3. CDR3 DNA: TGTGCCAGCAGTTCGGGACAGGGATACAATGAGCAGTTCTTC. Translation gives CASSSGQGYNEQFF.

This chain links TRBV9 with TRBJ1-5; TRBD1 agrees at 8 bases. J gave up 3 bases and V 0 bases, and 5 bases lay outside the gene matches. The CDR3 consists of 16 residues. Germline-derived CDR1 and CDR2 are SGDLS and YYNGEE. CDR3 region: CASSVGAGGVNQPQHF. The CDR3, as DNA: TGTGCCAGCAGCGTAGGAGCAGGGGGCGTCAATCAGCCCCAGCATTTT.

The CDR3 here is CASSLDRGNTGELFF. The CDR3 region has the DNA TGTGCCAGCAGCTTGGACAGGGGTAACACCGGGGAGCTGTTTTTT. V usage is TRBV5-6 and J usage is TRBJ2-2, with 7 bases that match TRBD1. This CDR3 has 15 residues. The trim removed 0 bases at V and 2 bases at J, leaving 1 base unmatched. Germline lookup yields CDR1 SGHDT and CDR2 YYEEEE.

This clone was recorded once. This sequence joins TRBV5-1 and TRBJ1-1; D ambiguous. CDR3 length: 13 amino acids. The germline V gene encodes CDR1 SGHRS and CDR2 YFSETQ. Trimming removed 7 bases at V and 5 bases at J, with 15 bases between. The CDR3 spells CASHPLEQTEAFF. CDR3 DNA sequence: TGCGCCAGCCACCCCCTGGAGCAGACTGAAGCTTTCTTT.

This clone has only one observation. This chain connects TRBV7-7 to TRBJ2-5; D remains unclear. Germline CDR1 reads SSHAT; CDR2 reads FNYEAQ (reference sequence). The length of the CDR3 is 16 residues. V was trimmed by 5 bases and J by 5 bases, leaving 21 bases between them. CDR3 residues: CASSPILTSPQETQYF. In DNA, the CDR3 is TGTGCCAGCAGCCCGATCCTGACTTCCCCCCAGGAGACCCAGTACTTC.

This CDR3 is CASSVSRGEQFF. The CDR3 region has the DNA TGTGCCAGCAGCGTATCGCGGGGGGAGCAGTTCTTC. V and J are TRBV9 and TRBJ2-1, with TRBD2 identical over 7 bases. The V gene's germline CDR1 is SGDLS and CDR2 YYNGEE. The junction had 2 bases not matched to a gene; V was cut back by 1 base and J by 10 bases. This CDR3 is built from 12 residues.